This entry lists 25 T cell receptor beta chains sequenced from one sample in a study of PD-1 blockade in classical Hodgkin lymphoma. Each and every patient relapsed after autologous stem cell transplantation, and patients got differing brentuximab vedotin exposure. Sequencing used immunoSEQ multiplex PCR; TCRdb keeps in-frame clones, though not all of them. There are about 97,000 clones in the sample; around four fifths occur only once, and less than 15% lies in the top ten. The sequenced sample was peripheral blood mononuclear cells (PBMCs), obtained at baseline. Receptor source: a human donor with classical Hodgkin lymphoma.

This clone was observed a single time. This chain links TRBV18 with TRBJ2-7; D call uncertain. The germline V gene encodes CDR1 KGHSH and CDR2 LQKENI. This CDR3 has 13 amino acids. V lost 3 bases to trimming and J lost 0 bases, with 6 bases between them. The CDR3 loop is CASSPPSSYEQYF. The CDR3 DNA follows: TGTGCCAGCTCACCCCCCAGCTCCTACGAGCAGTACTTC.

In its sample, this clone was seen once. J is TRBJ2-2 and V is TRBV5-6; the D is unclear. V was pared by 4 bases and J by 4 bases, with 11 bases between. The CDR3 covers 14 residues. Germline V gene lookup returns CDR1 SGHDT and CDR2 YYEEEE. Written as DNA, the CDR3 is TGTGCCAGCAGCACCCTGTTAAGCACCGGGGAGCTGTTTTTT. Its translation: CASSTLLSTGELFF.

The chain combines TRBV6-6 with TRBJ2-5, with TRBD1 matching over 7 bases. In germline, CDR1 is MNHNY, CDR2 SVGAGI (reference sequence). CDR3 length: 13 amino acids. J lost 2 bases, V lost 6 bases, and 3 bases had no gene match. The CDR3 DNA reads as TGTGCCAGCAGCCGACAGGGTCAAGAGACCCAGTACTTC. Translated: CASSRQGQETQYF.

This chain joins TRBV10-3 and TRBJ2-1; no clear D. Germline lookup yields CDR1 ENHRY and CDR2 SYGVKD. This CDR3 has 13 amino acids. The V and J ends lost 6 bases and 7 bases respectively, with 13 bases between them. CDR3 region: CAISPQQENEQFF. In DNA, the CDR3 is TGTGCCATCAGCCCGCAACAAGAAAATGAGCAGTTCTTC.

This clone was detected once. The V and J genes are TRBV7-2 and TRBJ1-1, with D perhaps matching TRBD1 (5 bases). With 6 bases removed from V and 10 bases from J, the gap between germline ends came to 18 bases. Looked up from germline, CDR1 is SGHTA and CDR2 is FQGNSA. The CDR3 has 13 residues. CDR3 coding DNA: TGTGCCAGCAGTTCCCTTCGGGGGACGGGAGCTTTCTTT. Translation: CASSSLRGTGAFF.

The chain is built from TRBV7-6 and TRBJ1-1; D unclear. Trimming removed 5 bases from V and 0 bases from J, with 10 bases in between. The CDR3 contains 14 residues. The germline V gene has CDR1 SGHVS and CDR2 FNYEAQ. CDR3 amino acids: CASSPRKMNTEAFF. CDR3 bases: TGTGCCAGCAGCCCCCGAAAGATGAACACTGAAGCTTTCTTT. The full variable domain, rest sourced from reference TRBV7-6 and TRBJ1-1, is GAGVSQSPRYKVTKRGQDVALRCDPISGHVSLYWYRQALGQGPEFLTYFNYEAQQDKSGLPNDRFSAERPEGSISTLTIQRTEQRDSAMYRCASSPRKMNTEAFFGQGTRLTVV.

The chain combines TRBV9 with TRBJ2-1; 7 bases match TRBD1. The ends lost 0 bases at V and 2 bases at J; junction bases unmatched: 5. CDR1 is SGDLS, CDR2 YYNGEE, per germline. The CDR3 is 16 amino acids. CDR3 bases: TGTGCCAGCAGCGTAGAGGGGGCAGGGACCTACAATGAGCAGTTCTTC. Its translation: CASSVEGAGTYNEQFF.

This CDR3 is CAISESWGTGAGARDTQYF. CDR3 DNA sequence: TGTGCCATCAGTGAATCCTGGGGCACCGGAGCGGGAGCAAGAGATACGCAGTATTTT. J is TRBJ2-3 and V is TRBV10-3; 8 nucleotides line up with TRBD2. Germline loops: CDR1 ENHRY, CDR2 SYGVKD. The V and J ends lost 3 bases and 5 bases, in that order; junction bases with no gene match: 19. CDR3 length: 19 residues.

The sample holds a few counts of this clone. The CDR3 here is CASSESGEQYF. In DNA form, the CDR3 reads TGTGCCAGCAGTGAATCTGGGGAGCAGTACTTC. The genes are TRBV2 and TRBJ2-7, with D unclear. Germline CDR1 reads SNHLY; CDR2 reads FYNNEI. Trimming took off 2 bases at V and 7 bases at J, with 6 bases between the two ends. This CDR3 contains 11 residues. The variable domain in full, completed from reference TRBV2 and TRBJ2-7, reads EPEVTQTPSHQVTQMGQEVILRCVPISNHLYFYWYRQILGQKVEFLVSFYNNEISEKSEIFDDQFSVERPDGSNFTLKIRSTKLEDSAMYFCASSESGEQYFGPGTRLTVT.

The chain couples TRBV5-8 to TRBJ2-7, with D perhaps matching TRBD2 (5 bases). The CDR3 is 13 amino acids. CDR1 SGHTS and CDR2 YDEGEE come from the germline V gene. The V end was cut by 2 bases, the J end by 2 bases, with 8 bases between. CDR3 DNA: TGTGCCAGCAGCTTACTTAGCGCCTACGAGCAGTACTTC. It specifies CASSLLSAYEQYF.

About this clone: The junction departs from the called germline gene at one end, perhaps through a read error. The V call is TRBV7-2, the J call TRBJ1-1; perhaps TRBD1 as D (6 bases). Germline V CDR1 and CDR2: SGHTA, FQGNSA. The CDR3 loop spans 12 amino acids. The CDR3 coding sequence is TGTGCCAGCAGCTTGACCGGGACAACCCTCATCTTT. Its protein is CASSLTGTTLIF.

The V and J genes are TRBV7-9 and TRBJ1-1, with D unclear. CDR1 is SEHNR and CDR2 is FQNEAQ in the germline V gene (reference sequence). CDR3 size: 12 residues. With 1 base removed from V and 6 bases from J, the gap between germline ends came to 6 bases. In DNA, the CDR3 is TGTGCCAGCAGCTTAGTGAGTTCTGAAGCTTTCTTT. Residues: CASSLVSSEAFF. Supplemented by reference TRBV7-9 and TRBJ1-1, the full variable domain reads DTGVSQNPRHKITKRGQNVTFRCDPISEHNRLYWYRQTLGQGPEFLTYFQNEAQLEKSRLLSDRFSAERPKGSFSTLEIQRTEQGDSAMYLCASSLVSSEAFFGQGTRLTVV.

V gene TRBV6-5 combines with J gene TRBJ2-7, with D possibly matching TRBD1 (6 bases). This CDR3 region has 15 residues. V gave up 0 bases and J gave up 6 bases, with 15 bases separating them. Germline lookup yields CDR1 MNHEY and CDR2 SVGAGI. The CDR3, as DNA: TGTGCCAGCAGTTACTCGGGGGCCTCGGGTGGCGAGCAGTACTTC. Its translation is CASSYSGASGGEQYF.

V and J are TRBV25-1 and TRBJ2-5, with D perhaps TRBD2 (6 bases). The CDR3 loop spans 14 amino acids. Germline V lookup: CDR1 MGHDK, CDR2 SYGVNS. The V end lost 3 bases, the J end lost 4 bases, and 12 bases lay between the germline ends. CDR3 DNA sequence: TGTGCCAGCAGTGAGGGAGGTATTGGAGAGACCCAGTACTTC. It translates to CASSEGGIGETQYF.

V usage is TRBV27 and J usage is TRBJ2-1, with 10 nucleotides matching TRBD1. CDR3 size: 15 residues. Germline CDR1 MNHEY, CDR2 SMNVEV (reference sequence). The V segment lost 7 bases and the J segment 1 base; nucleotides outside the gene matches: 4. As DNA, the CDR3 is TGTGCCAGCACGCGACAGGGGGCGTCCTACAATGAGCAGTTCTTC. Translated, it gives CASTRQGASYNEQFF.

The chain couples TRBV5-1 to TRBJ1-1; no clear D gene. Per the germline V gene, CDR1 is SGHRS and CDR2 is YFSETQ. V was trimmed by 3 bases and J by 1 base, leaving 13 bases between them. The CDR3 spans 15 residues. CDR3 protein: CASSSIQNRNTEAFF. Written as DNA, the CDR3 is TGCGCCAGCAGCTCAATTCAAAATAGGAACACTGAAGCTTTCTTT.

The rearrangement links TRBV28 to TRBJ1-2; D remains unclear. The V end was cut by 10 bases, the J end by 5 bases, with 11 bases between. Germline V gives CDR1 MDHEN, CDR2 SYDVKM. CDR3 size: 11 residues. CDR3 sequence: CAILDGYGYTF. CDR3 sequence (DNA): TGTGCCATCTTGGATGGATATGGCTACACCTTC.

This chain links TRBV6-6 with TRBJ1-2; D gene uncertain. The germline CDR1 and CDR2 sequences are MNHNY and SVGAGI (reference sequence). The V and J ends lost 1 base and 8 bases respectively, with 17 bases between them. The CDR3 loop spans 15 amino acids. The CDR3 bases are TGTGCCAGCAGTTACTTAACCGTGAAAGATGGAGGCTACACCTTC. It translates to CASSYLTVKDGGYTF.

The chain has TRBV6-6 and TRBJ2-7; either TRBD1 or TRBD2 may fit D (5 bases each). CDR3 length: 11 amino acids. Germline lookup yields CDR1 MNHNY and CDR2 SVGAGI (reference sequence). V lost 4 bases and J lost 8, with 9 bases in between. Written as DNA, the CDR3 is TGTGCCAGCAGTTGGGGGTCTCAGCAGTACTTC. It specifies CASSWGSQQYF.

This clone occurred many times. The genes are TRBV19 and TRBJ2-7; D perhaps matches TRBD2 (5 bases). The germline V and J ends were trimmed by 7 bases and 7 bases, with 17 bases remaining between them. Looked up from germline, CDR1 is LNHDA and CDR2 is SQIVND (reference sequence). There are 13 residues in the CDR3. The CDR3 loop is CASTPAPGGEQYF. The CDR3 nucleotides read TGTGCCAGTACCCCAGCCCCGGGCGGGGAGCAGTACTTC.

The rearrangement links TRBV5-4 to TRBJ1-1; 8 bases line up with TRBD1. The CDR3 contains 15 residues. V gave up 4 bases and J gave up 1 base; unmatched junction bases: 6. Germline-derived CDR1 and CDR2 are SGHNT and YYREEE (reference sequence). DNA for the CDR3: TGTGCCAGCAGCCCTAGACAGGGGACGAACACTGAAGCTTTCTTT. It codes for CASSPRQGTNTEAFF.

The V and J genes are TRBV5-1 and TRBJ2-3; 9 positions agree with TRBD2. V was clipped by 0 bases and J by 2 bases; unmatched bases: 4. Germline CDR1 is SGHRS and CDR2 is YFSETQ. The CDR3 is 16 residues long. CDR3 region: CASSLGLAGNTDTQYF. DNA for the CDR3: TGCGCCAGCAGCTTGGGCCTAGCGGGGAACACAGATACGCAGTATTTT.

The V call is TRBV5-1, the J call TRBJ1-1; D not resolved. From germline, CDR1 is SGHRS and CDR2 YFSETQ. The V end was cut by 0 bases, the J end by 7 bases, with 10 bases between. CDR3 length: 13 amino acids. The CDR3 nucleotides read TGCGCCAGCAGCTTGGACGCAGCTGTTGAAGCTTTCTTT. Translated, it gives CASSLDAAVEAFF.

This clone was detected a few times. The rearrangement links TRBV18 to TRBJ1-2; 8 nucleotides align to TRBD1. The CDR3 spans 13 residues. Germline lookup yields CDR1 KGHSH and CDR2 LQKENI. V lost 3 bases to trimming and J lost 4 bases; unmatched junction nucleotides: 1. The CDR3 reads CASSPDRVYGYTF. Written as DNA, the CDR3 is TGTGCCAGCTCACCGGACAGGGTCTATGGCTACACCTTC.

The chain carries TRBV21-1 and TRBJ2-2; the table's D gene call, TRBD2, was not cross checked with the DNA. TRBV21-1 counts as a pseudogene. The length of the CDR3 is 13 residues. This CDR3 reads CASIRLVPGELFF. CDR3 sequence (DNA): TGTGCCAGCATCCGACTAGTCCCCGGGGAGCTGTTTTTT.